Sequencing of this T cell receptor (beta chain) was carried out in a study of low-dose radiotherapy and immunotherapy resistance in tumors. Turning to the study itself: Patients were treated with intravenous nivolumab at 240 mg every two weeks and were also dosed with ipilimumab at 1 mg/kg every six weeks. On a schedule of every two weeks, intravenous cyclophosphamide at a dose of 200 mg/m2 was delivered one day before each radiation and immunotherapy administration.

Time point indicated: before trial treatment. The CDR3 is 15 residues long. V trimming: 7 bases; J trimming: 2 bases; junction bases outside the gene matches: 9. Germline loops: CDR1 MDHEN, CDR2 SYDVKM. First-strand cDNA relied on TRAV- and TRBV-specific primers spanning alpha and beta chains. TCR amplification used about 20 PCR cycles, a constant-region primer and a V-primer adapter. TCRdb processed the reads anew with MiXCR; each CDR3 protein has one entry. Of 45,000 to 75,000 distinct CDR3 sequences listed, roughly a quarter are singletons. This clonotype was seen at least ten times. This material consisted of PBMCs, taken before treatment. V and J are TRBV28 and TRBJ1-1; 8 bases are shared with TRBD1. The sequence was obtained from a male donor with prostate cancer. The CDR3 is CASNGQGGGNTEAFF. The CDR3 DNA is TGTGCCAGCAACGGACAGGGAGGGGGAAACACTGAAGCTTTCTTT.